The source of this T cell receptor (beta chain) is a study of beta chain features in type 1 diabetes. The study, taken as a whole, reports: A moderate, significant TCRB CDR3 shortening appeared in type 1 diabetes across four CD4+ subsets.

Sorting produced populations that all topped 95% purity. In regard to this clone: The antigen is not known.

The CDR3 is made up of 14 amino acids. Germline CDR1 and CDR2: SEHNR and FQNEAQ (reference sequence). J gave up 5 bases and V 5 bases, and 5 bases lay outside the gene matches. Expressed TCRB transcripts were sequenced because the entire RNA isolate underwent reverse transcription. The assay was immunoSEQ multiplex PCR, and TCRdb's table has in-frame clones only and misses some. The sample yields about 330,000 clones, about 11% seen once. The clonotype originates from a woman aged 25-40 years in good health. This chain uses TRBV7-9 with TRBJ1-1, with 10 bases fitting TRBD1. What was sequenced was naive CD4+ T cells from blood. CDR3 bases: TGTGCCAGCAGCATAGACAGGGGGCAAACTGAAGCTTTCTTT. Protein sequence: CASSIDRGQTEAFF. The variable domain in full, with the rest retrieved from reference TRBV7-9 and TRBJ1-1, is DTGVSQNPRHKITKRGQNVTFRCDPISEHNRLYWYRQTLGQGPEFLTYFQNEAQLEKSRLLSDRFSAERPKGSFSTLEIQRTEQGDSAMYLCASSIDRGQTEAFFGQGTRLTVV.